This T cell receptor beta chain was sequenced in a study of cytomegalovirus exposure and HLA in healthy donors. For the donor in question, CMV serostatus went unrecorded. Primers for the PCR totalled 60 Vbeta and 13 Jbeta. Libraries were prepared by immunoSEQ multiplex PCR; TCRdb keeps only in-frame clonotypes and omits some of them. The data contain roughly 100,000 clones, roughly 80% of them singletons. The CDR3 length is 14 residues. Germline V gene lookup returns CDR1 SGHRS and CDR2 YFSETQ. J gave up 2 bases and V 4 bases, and 1 base lay outside the gene matches. The sequencing input was PBMCs. The gene calls are TRBV5-1 and TRBJ1-1; 11 bases map to TRBD1. This TCR was sampled from a human donor in good health. The CDR3 nucleotides read TGCGCCAGCAGCCGGACAGGGGGCAACACTGAAGCTTTCTTT. The encoded protein is CASSRTGGNTEAFF.